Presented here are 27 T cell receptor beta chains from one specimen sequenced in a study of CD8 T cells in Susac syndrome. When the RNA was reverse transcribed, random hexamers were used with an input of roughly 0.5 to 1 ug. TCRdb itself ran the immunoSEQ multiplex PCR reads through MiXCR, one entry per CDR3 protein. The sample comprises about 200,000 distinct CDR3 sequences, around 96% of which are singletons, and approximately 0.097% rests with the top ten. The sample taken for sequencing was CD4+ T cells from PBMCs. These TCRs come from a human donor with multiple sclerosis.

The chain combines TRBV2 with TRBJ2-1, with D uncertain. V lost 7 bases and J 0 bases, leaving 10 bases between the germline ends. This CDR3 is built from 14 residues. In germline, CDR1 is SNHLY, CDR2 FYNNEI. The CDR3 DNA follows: TGTGCCAGCACGGACCTCAGCTCCTACAATGAGCAGTTCTTC. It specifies CASTDLSSYNEQFF.

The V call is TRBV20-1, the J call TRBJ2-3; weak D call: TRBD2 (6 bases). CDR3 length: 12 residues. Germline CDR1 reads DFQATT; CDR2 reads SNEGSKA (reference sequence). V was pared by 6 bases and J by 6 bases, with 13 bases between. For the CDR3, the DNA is TGCAGTGCCGAACTAGGGAGGGATACGCAGTATTTT. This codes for CSAELGRDTQYF.

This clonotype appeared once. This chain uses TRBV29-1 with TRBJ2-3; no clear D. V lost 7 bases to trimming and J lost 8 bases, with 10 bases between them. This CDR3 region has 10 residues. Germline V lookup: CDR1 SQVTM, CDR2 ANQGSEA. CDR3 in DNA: TGCAGCGCAAACTATGGTACGCAGTATTTT. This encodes CSANYGTQYF.

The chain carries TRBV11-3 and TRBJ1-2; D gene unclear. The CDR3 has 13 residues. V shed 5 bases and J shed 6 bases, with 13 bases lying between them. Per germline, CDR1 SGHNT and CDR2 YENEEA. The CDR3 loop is CASSLSREDGYTF. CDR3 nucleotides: TGTGCCAGCAGCCTGAGTCGGGAGGATGGCTACACCTTC.

The CDR3 spells CAWTTGARNEQFF. CDR3 in DNA: TGTGCCTGGACTACAGGGGCAAGGAATGAGCAGTTCTTC. The rearrangement links TRBV30 to TRBJ2-1; 7 bases fit TRBD1. J gave up 7 bases and V 4 bases, and 7 bases lay outside the gene matches. This CDR3 spans 13 amino acids. Germline-derived CDR1 and CDR2 are GTSNPN and SVGIG (reference sequence). Based on the CDR3 plus reference TRBV30 and TRBJ2-1, the full variable domain is SQTIHQWPATLVQPVGSPLSLECTVEGTSNPNLYWYRQAAGRGLQLLFYSVGIGQISSEVPQNLSASRPQDRQFILSSKKLLLSDSGFYLCAWTTGARNEQFFGPGTRLTVL.

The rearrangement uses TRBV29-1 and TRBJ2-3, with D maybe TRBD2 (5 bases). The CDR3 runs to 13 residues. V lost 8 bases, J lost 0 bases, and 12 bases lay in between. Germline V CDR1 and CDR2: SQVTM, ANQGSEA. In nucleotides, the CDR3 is TGCAGCATAGGGAGTGTTAGCACAGATACGCAGTATTTT. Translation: CSIGSVSTDTQYF.

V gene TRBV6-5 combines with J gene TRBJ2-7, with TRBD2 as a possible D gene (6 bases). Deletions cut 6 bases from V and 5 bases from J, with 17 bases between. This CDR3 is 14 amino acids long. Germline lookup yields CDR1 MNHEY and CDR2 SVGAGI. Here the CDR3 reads CASSPYESGDEQYF. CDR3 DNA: TGTGCCAGCAGCCCGTACGAGTCGGGAGACGAGCAGTACTTC.

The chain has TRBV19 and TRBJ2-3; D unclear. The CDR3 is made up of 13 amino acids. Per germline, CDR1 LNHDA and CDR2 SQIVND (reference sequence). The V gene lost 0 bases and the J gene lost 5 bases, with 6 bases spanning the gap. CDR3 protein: CASSIDPVDTQYF. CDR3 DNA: TGTGCCAGTAGTATAGACCCGGTAGATACGCAGTATTTT.

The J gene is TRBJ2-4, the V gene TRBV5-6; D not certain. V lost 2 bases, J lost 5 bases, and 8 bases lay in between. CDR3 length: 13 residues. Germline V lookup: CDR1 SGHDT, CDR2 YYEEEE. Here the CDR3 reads CASSLRWENIQYF. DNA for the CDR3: TGTGCCAGCAGCTTAAGATGGGAAAACATTCAGTACTTC. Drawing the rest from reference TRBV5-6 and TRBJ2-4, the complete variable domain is DAGVTQSPTHLIKTRGQQVTLRCSPKSGHDTVSWYQQALGQGPQFIFQYYEEEERQRGNFPDRFSGHQFPNYSSELNVNALLLGDSALYLCASSLRWENIQYFGAGTRLSVL.

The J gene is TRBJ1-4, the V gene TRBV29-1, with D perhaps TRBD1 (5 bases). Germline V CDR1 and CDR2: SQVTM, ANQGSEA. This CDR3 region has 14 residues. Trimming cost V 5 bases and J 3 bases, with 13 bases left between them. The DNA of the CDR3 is TGCAGCGTTCCCCAGGGTAGCGCTAATGAAAAACTGTTTTTT. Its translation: CSVPQGSANEKLFF. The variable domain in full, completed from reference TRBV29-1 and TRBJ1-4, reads SAVISQKPSRDICQRGTSLTIQCQVDSQVTMMFWYRQQPGQSLTLIATANQGSEATYESGFVIDKFPISRPNLTFSTLTVSNMSPEDSSIYLCSVPQGSANEKLFFGSGTQLSVL.

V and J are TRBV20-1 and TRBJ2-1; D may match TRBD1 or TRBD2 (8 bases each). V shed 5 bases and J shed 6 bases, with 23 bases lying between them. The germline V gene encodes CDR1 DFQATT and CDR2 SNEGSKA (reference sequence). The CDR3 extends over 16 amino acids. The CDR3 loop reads CSASQGARGRLNEQFF. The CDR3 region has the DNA TGCAGTGCTTCGCAGGGGGCCCGCGGGAGGCTCAATGAGCAGTTCTTC.

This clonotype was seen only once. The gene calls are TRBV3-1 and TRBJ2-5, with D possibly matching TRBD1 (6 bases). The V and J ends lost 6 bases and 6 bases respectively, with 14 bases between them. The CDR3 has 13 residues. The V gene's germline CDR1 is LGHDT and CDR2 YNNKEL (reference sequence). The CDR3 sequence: CASSYRAGKTQYF. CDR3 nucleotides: TGTGCCAGCAGTTACAGGGCCGGCAAGACCCAGTACTTC.

For the CDR3, the DNA is TGCAGTGCCCTCGTTGGGACCTATAGCACAGATACGCAGTATTTT. Residues: CSALVGTYSTDTQYF. The J gene is TRBJ2-3, the V gene TRBV20-1; D tentatively reads TRBD1 or TRBD2 (5 bases each). Germline V gene sequence: CDR1 DFQATT, CDR2 SNEGSKA (reference sequence). With 6 bases removed from V and 0 bases from J, the gap between germline ends came to 16 bases. The CDR3 is made up of 15 amino acids.

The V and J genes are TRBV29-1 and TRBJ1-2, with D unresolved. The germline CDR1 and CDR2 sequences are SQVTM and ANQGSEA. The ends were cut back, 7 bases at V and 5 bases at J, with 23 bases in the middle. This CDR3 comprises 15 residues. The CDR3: CSASVGATRTYGYTF. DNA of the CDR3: TGCAGCGCCTCGGTGGGCGCCACTAGAACGTATGGCTACACCTTC.

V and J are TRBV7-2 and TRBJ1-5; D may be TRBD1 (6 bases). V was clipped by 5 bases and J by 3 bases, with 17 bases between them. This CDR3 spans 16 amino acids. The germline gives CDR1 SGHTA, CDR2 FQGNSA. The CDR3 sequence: CASSILTGHYNQPQHF. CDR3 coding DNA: TGTGCCAGCAGCATACTCACGGGACACTACAATCAGCCCCAGCATTTT.

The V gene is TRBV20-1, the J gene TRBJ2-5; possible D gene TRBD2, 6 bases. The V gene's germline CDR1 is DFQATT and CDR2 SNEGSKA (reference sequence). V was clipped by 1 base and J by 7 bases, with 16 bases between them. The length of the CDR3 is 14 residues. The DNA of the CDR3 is TGCAGTGCTAGAGGCGCTAGCGCAAGCTGGACCCAGTACTTC. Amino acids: CSARGASASWTQYF.

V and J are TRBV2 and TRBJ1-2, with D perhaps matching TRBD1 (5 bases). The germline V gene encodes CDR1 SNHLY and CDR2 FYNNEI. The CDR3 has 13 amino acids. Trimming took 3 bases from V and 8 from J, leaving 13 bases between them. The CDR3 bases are TGTGCCAGCAGTGACAACAGGCCCTCGGGCTACACCTTC. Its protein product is CASSDNRPSGYTF.

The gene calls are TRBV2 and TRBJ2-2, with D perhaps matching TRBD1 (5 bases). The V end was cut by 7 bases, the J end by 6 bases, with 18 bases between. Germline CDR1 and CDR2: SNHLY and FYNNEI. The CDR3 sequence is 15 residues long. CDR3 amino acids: CASTGRSRAAGELFF. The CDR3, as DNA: TGTGCCAGCACAGGACGAAGCAGGGCTGCCGGGGAGCTGTTTTTT.

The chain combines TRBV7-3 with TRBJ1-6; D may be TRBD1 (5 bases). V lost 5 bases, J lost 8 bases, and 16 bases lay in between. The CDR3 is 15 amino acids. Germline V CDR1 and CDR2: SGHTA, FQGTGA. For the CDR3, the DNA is TGTGCCAGCAGCATTAACGGCGGAGGGGATTCACCCCTCCACTTT. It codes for CASSINGGGDSPLHF.

CDR3 protein: CASRPQVGAPRSYF. The CDR3 region has the DNA TGTGCCAGCAGACCCCAAGTAGGGGCGCCTAGATCGTATTTT. V gene TRBV7-8 combines with J gene TRBJ2-3; D is possibly TRBD1 (5 bases). V gave up 6 bases and J gave up 14 bases, with 24 bases separating them. The CDR3 sequence is 14 residues long. The germline CDR1 and CDR2 sequences are SGHVS and FQNEAQ.

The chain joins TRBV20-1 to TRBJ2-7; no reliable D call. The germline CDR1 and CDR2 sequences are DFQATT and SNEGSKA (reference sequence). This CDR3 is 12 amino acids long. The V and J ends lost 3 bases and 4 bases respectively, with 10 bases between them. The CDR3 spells CSASLGYYEQYF. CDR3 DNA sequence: TGCAGTGCTAGTCTAGGTTATTACGAGCAGTACTTC.

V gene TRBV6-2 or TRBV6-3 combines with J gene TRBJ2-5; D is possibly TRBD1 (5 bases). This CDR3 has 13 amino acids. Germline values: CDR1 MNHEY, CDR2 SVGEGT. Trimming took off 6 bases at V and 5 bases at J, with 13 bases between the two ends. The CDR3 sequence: CASRNTGLETQYF. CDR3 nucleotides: TGTGCCAGCAGGAACACAGGATTGGAGACCCAGTACTTC.

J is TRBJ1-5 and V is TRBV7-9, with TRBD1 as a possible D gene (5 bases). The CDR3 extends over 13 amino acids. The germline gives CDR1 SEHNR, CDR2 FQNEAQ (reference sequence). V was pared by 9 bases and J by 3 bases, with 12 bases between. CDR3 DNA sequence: TGTGCCAGTGGGAGGGGTTCCAATCAGCCCCAGCATTTT. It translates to CASGRGSNQPQHF. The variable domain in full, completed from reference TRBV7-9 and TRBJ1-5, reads DTGVSQNPRHKITKRGQNVTFRCDPISEHNRLYWYRQTLGQGPEFLTYFQNEAQLEKSRLLSDRFSAERPKGSFSTLEIQRTEQGDSAMYLCASGRGSNQPQHFGDGTRLSIL.

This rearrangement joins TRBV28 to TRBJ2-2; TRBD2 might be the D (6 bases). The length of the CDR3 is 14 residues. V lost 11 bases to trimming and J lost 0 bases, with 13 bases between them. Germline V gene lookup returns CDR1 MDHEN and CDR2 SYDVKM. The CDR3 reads CASGSSSNTGELFF. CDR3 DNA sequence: TGTGCCTCCGGGAGCTCATCGAACACCGGGGAGCTGTTTTTT.

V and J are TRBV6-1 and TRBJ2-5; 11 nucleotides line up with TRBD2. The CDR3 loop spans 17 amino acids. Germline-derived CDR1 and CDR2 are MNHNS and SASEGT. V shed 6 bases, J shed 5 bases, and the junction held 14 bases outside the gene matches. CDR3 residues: CASRPLAGAAPGETQYF. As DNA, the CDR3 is TGTGCCAGCAGACCACTAGCGGGGGCGGCCCCTGGTGAGACCCAGTACTTC.

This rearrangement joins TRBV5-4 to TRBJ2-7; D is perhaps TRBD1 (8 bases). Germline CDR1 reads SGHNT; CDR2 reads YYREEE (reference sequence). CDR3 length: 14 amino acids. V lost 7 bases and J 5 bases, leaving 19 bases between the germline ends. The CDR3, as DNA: TGTGCCAGCTCTGCTGCTACAGGGGGGGACGAGCAGTACTTC. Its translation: CASSAATGGDEQYF.

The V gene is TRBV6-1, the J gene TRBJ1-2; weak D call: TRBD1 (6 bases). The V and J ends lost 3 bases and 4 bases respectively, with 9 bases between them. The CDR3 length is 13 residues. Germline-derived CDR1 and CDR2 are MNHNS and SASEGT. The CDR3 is CASSEGGAYGYTF. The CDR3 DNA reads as TGTGCCAGCAGTGAGGGGGGGGCCTATGGCTACACCTTC.